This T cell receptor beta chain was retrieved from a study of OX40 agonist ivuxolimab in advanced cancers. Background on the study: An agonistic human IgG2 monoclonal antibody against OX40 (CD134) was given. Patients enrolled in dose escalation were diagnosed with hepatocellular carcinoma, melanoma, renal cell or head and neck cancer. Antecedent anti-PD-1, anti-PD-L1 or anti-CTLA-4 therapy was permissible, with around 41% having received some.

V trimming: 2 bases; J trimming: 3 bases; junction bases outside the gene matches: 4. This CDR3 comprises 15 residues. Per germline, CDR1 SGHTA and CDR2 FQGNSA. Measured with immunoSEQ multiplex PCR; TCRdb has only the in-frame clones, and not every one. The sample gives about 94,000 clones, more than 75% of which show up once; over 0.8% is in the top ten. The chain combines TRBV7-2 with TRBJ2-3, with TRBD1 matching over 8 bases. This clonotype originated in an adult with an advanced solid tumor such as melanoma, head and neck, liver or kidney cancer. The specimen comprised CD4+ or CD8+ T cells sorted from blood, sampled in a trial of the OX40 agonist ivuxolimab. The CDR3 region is CASSLWTGWTDTQYF. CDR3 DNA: TGTGCCAGCAGCTTATGGACAGGGTGGACAGATACGCAGTATTTT.